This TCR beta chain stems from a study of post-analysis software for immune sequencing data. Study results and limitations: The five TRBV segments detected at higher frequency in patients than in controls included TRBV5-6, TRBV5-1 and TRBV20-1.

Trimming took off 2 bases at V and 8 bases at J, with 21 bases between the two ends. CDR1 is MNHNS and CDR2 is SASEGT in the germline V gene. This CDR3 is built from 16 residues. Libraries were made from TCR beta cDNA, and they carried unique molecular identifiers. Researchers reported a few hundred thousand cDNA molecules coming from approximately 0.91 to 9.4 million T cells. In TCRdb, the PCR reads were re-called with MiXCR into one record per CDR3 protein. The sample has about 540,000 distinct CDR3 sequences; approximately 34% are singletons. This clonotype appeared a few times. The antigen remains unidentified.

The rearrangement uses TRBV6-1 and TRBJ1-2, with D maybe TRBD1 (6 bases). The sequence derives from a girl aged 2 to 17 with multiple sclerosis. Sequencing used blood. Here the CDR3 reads CASSELWGSARGGYTF. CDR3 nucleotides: TGTGCCAGCAGTGAATTGTGGGGGTCGGCCAGGGGCGGCTACACCTTC.